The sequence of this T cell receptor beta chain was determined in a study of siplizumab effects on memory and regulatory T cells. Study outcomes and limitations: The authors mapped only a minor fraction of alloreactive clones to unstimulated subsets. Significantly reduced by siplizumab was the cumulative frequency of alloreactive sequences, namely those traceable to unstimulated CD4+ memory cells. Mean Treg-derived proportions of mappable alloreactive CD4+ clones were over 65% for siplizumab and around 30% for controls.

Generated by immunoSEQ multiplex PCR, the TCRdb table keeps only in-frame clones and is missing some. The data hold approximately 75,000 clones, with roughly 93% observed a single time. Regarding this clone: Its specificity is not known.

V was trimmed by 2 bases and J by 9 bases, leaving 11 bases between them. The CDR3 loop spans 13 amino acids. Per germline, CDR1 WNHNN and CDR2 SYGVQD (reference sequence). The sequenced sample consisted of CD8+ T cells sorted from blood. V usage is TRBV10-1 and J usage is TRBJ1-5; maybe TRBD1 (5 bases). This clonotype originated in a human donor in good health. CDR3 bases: TGCGCCAGCAGTGAGGGACACAACACGCCCCAGCATTTT. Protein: CASSEGHNTPQHF.